This T cell receptor beta chain was identified in a study of shared clonotypes between healthy human individuals. Looking at the study overall: Per donor, three plates held CD4 naive cells, three held CD4 memory, two held CD8 naive and one held CD8 memory.

The authors ran the assay at deep level. The method was immunoSEQ multiplex PCR; TCRdb's version includes in-frame clones alone and lacks a portion of them. The sample gives millions of clones, approximately 95% of which show up once; approximately 0.13% is in the top ten. For this clone: As yet, its antigen is unknown.

The CDR3 runs 14 residues. From germline, CDR1 is KGHSH and CDR2 LQKENI. Trimming took off 6 bases at V and 7 bases at J, with 16 bases between the two ends. Study outcomes and limitations: Clonotype sharing among donors was thought likely to change with sequencing depth. Investigators collected only blood, and repertoires in tissues likely differ.

This chain links TRBV18 with TRBJ1-5; D is perhaps TRBD1 (5 bases). This clonotype was sampled from a man in his late teens or twenties in good health. Sequencing was carried out using naive CD4+ T cells sorted from blood. As to subset: CD45RA+ positively selected. The CDR3 region has the DNA TGTGCCAGCTCCCGTGGGGGGGGTCGACAGCCCCAGCATTTT. It is translated as CASSRGGGRQPQHF.